These 15 T cell receptor beta chains came from one sample sequenced in a study of T cells expressing NK-cell markers. TCRdb re-called the 5' RACE reads; one entry per CDR3 protein, DNA not given. In total, the table holds thousands of distinct CDR3 sequences. Sequencing was carried out using blood T cells: a sorted CD56 or NKG2C T cell subset, CD4+ or CD8+ T cells, or bulk PBMC T cells (not recorded which). These receptors originate from a man aged 18-70 years in good health.

The chain uses TRBV4-2 and TRBJ2-5; TCRdb calls TRBD1, which cannot be checked without DNA. The CDR3 is 16 amino acids. CDR1 LGHNA and CDR2 YNFKEQ come from the germline V gene. The CDR3 here is CASSQGNGAGVETQYF.

The chain has TRBV19 and TRBJ1-2; lacking DNA, the TRBD1 call made by TCRdb goes unchecked. Germline values: CDR1 LNHDA, CDR2 SQIVND (reference sequence). CDR3 length equals 14 residues. The CDR3 is CASSTGQESYGYTF.

The chain combines TRBV15 with TRBJ2-3; absent DNA, TCRdb's TRBD1 call cannot be checked. The CDR3 has 16 residues. Germline V CDR1 and CDR2: LNHNV, YYDKDF (reference sequence). The CDR3 sequence: CATSRDPSRGPDTQYF.

J is TRBJ1-2 and V is TRBV28; with no DNA, the TCRdb D assignment of TRBD1 cannot be verified. The CDR3 covers 12 residues. CDR1 and CDR2 (germline): MDHEN, SYDVKM. The CDR3 reads CASSSDSYGYTF.

The chain links TRBV12-3 or TRBV12-4 to TRBJ2-7; no DNA is available, so the TRBD1 call from TCRdb remains unchecked. The CDR3 contains 15 residues. The CDR3 here is CASSFQGRFSGEQYF.

This chain connects TRBV12-3 or TRBV12-4 to TRBJ2-7; TCRdb calls TRBD2, which cannot be checked without DNA. The CDR3 consists of 15 residues. This CDR3 is CASSWWSSGTYEQYF.

The genes are TRBV4-2 and TRBJ2-5; the TCRdb call, TRBD1, lacks DNA for checking. CDR1 is LGHNA, CDR2 YNFKEQ, per germline. This CDR3 region has 18 residues. This chain's CDR3 is CASSQDVTGGRGGETQYF.

The gene calls are TRBV6-1 and TRBJ1-1; the D call from TCRdb, TRBD1, cannot be confirmed without DNA. The germline V gene has CDR1 MNHNS and CDR2 SASEGT. There are 13 residues in the CDR3. This chain's CDR3 is CASRSTENTEAFF.

The rearrangement uses TRBV28 and TRBJ1-6; as DNA is missing, the TRBD1 call by TCRdb cannot be tested. CDR1 and CDR2 (germline): MDHEN, SYDVKM. CDR3 length equals 14 residues. CDR3 region: CASSLGQFYSPLHF. The entire variable domain, with the rest obtained from reference TRBV28 and TRBJ1-6, is as follows: DVKVTQSSRYLVKRTGEKVFLECVQDMDHENMFWYRQDPGLGLRLIYFSYDVKMKEKGDIPEGYSVSREKKERFSLILESASTNQTSMYLCASSLGQFYSPLHFGNGTRLTVT.

Measured by frequency, this clonotype is medium-sized. The chain links TRBV6-4 to TRBJ2-3; without DNA, the TCRdb call of TRBD2 cannot be checked. The CDR3 totals 15 residues. Germline CDR1 and CDR2: MRHNA and SNTAGT. CDR3 sequence: CASSDSGGSTDTQYF.

This sequence joins TRBV6-1 and TRBJ2-2; the D call of TRBD1 rests on TCRdb alone, since no DNA is present to check it. The CDR3 sequence is 14 residues long. Germline values: CDR1 MNHNS, CDR2 SASEGT. CDR3 sequence reads: CASSEGEGPGELFF.

V and J are TRBV7-9 and TRBJ2-7; TCRdb proposes TRBD2, but this gene call is untestable without DNA. The CDR3 has 15 amino acids. Germline CDR1 and CDR2: SEHNR and FQNEAQ (reference sequence). The CDR3 loop reads CASSSSSSQFYEQYF.

This sequence joins TRBV20-1 and TRBJ2-7; TCRdb names TRBD2, which stays unverified in the absence of DNA. Germline loops: CDR1 DFQATT, CDR2 SNEGSKA (reference sequence). The CDR3 extends over 13 amino acids. CDR3 in amino acids: CSAKGLADYEQYF.

The V gene is TRBV24-1, the J gene TRBJ2-5; the D call of TRBD1 rests on TCRdb alone, since no DNA is present to check it. Germline CDR1 is KGHDR and CDR2 is SFDVKD. The length of the CDR3 is 14 residues. This CDR3 is CATTPGGDLETQYF.

The V and J genes are TRBV2 and TRBJ2-5; checking the TCRdb D call of TRBD2 is not possible without DNA. Looked up from germline, CDR1 is SNHLY and CDR2 is FYNNEI. The CDR3 length is 14 residues. The CDR3 region is CASRGSGQQETQYF.